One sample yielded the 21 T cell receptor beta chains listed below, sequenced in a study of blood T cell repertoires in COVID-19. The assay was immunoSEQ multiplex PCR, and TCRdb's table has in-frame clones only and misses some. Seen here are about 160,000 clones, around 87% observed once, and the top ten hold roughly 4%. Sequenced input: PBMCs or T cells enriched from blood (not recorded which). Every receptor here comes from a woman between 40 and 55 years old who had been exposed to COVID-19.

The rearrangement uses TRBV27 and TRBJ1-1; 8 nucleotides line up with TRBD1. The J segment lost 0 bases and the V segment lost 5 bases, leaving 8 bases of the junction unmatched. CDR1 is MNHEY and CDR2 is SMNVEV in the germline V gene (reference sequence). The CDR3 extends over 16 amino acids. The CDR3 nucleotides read TGTGCCAGCAGTCCACTATACAGGGGGATGAACACTGAAGCTTTCTTT. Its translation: CASSPLYRGMNTEAFF.

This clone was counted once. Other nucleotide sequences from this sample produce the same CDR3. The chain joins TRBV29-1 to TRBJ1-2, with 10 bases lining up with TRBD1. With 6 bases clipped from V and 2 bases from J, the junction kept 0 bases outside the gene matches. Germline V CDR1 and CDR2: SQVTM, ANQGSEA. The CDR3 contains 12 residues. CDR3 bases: TGCAGCGTGGGACAGGGGAACTATGGCTACACCTTC. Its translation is CSVGQGNYGYTF.

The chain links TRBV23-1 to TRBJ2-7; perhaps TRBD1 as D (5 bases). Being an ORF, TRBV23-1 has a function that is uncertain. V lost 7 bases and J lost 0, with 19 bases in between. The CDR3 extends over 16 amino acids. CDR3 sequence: CASTHWEKTASYEQYF. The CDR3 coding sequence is TGCGCCAGCACTCATTGGGAAAAGACAGCCTCCTACGAGCAGTACTTC.

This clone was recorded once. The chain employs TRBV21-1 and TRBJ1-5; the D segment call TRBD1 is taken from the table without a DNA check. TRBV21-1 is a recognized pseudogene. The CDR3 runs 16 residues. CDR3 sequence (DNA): TGTGCCGGTAGACAGGCCCACGTCGCGGGCAATCAGCCCCAGCATTTT. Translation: CAGRQAHVAGNQPQHF.

CDR3 nucleotide sequence: TGTGCCAGCAGCTACTACAGGGGAGAGACCCAGTACTTC. The encoded protein is CASSYYRGETQYF. This chain links TRBV7-2 with TRBJ2-5; the match to TRBD1 covers 7 bases. This CDR3 has 13 amino acids. Germline CDR1 SGHTA, CDR2 FQGNSA. Trimming at V came to 4 bases and at J to 4 bases, leaving 3 bases not matched to a gene.

CDR3 coding DNA: TGTGCCAGCAGCTTGTGGCGGGGGGACCAAGAGACCCAGTACTTC. Amino acid sequence: CASSLWRGDQETQYF. The rearrangement joins TRBV5-6 to TRBJ2-5, with 8 bases fitting TRBD2. V was pared by 1 base and J by 0 bases, with 2 bases of the junction left unmatched. The CDR3 length is 15 residues. Germline assignment: CDR1 SGHDT and CDR2 YYEEEE.

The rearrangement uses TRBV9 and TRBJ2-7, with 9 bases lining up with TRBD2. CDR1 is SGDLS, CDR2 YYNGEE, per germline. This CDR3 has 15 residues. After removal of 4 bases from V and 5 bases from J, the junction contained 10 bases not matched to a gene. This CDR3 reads CASSRGTSRHDEQYF. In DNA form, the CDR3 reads TGTGCCAGCAGCCGCGGGACTAGCAGACACGACGAGCAGTACTTC. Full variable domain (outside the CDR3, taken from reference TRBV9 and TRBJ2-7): DSGVTQTPKHLITATGQRVTLRCSPRSGDLSVYWYQQSLDQGLQFLIQYYNGEERAKGNILERFSAQQFPDLHSELNLSSLELGDSALYFCASSRGTSRHDEQYFGPGTRLTVT.

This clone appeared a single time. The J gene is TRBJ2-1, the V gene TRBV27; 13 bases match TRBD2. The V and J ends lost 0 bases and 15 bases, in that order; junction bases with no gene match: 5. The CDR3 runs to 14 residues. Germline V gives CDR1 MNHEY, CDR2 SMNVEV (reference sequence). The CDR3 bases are TGTGCCAGCAGTTTATCCGGACTAGCGGGAGTGGCGTTCTTC. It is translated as CASSLSGLAGVAFF.

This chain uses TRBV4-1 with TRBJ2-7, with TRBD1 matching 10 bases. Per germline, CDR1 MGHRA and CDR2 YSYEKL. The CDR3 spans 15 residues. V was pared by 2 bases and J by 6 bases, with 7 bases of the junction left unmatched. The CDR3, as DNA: TGCGCCAGCAGCCAACCGGGACAGGGGTATAGCGAGCAGTACTTC. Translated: CASSQPGQGYSEQYF.

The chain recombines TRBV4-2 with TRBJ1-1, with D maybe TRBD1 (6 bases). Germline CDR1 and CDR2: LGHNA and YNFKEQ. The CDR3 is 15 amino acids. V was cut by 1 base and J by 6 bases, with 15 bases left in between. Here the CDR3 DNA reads TGTGCCAGCAGCCAAGCGCGGGGGCAAGTCCCTGAAGCTTTCTTT. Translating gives CASSQARGQVPEAFF.

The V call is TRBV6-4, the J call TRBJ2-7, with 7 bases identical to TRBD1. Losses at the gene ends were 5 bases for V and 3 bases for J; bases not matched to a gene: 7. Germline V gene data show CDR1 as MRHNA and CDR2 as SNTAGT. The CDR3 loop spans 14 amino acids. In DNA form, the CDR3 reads TGTGCCAGCAGTATAGGGCCAGGGGGCTACGAGCAGTACTTC. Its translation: CASSIGPGGYEQYF.

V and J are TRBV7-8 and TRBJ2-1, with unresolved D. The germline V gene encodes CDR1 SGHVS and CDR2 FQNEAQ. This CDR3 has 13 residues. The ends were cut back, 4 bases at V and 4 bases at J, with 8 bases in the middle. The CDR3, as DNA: TGTGCCAGCAGCTCTACAGCATACAATGAGCAGTTCTTC. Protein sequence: CASSSTAYNEQFF.

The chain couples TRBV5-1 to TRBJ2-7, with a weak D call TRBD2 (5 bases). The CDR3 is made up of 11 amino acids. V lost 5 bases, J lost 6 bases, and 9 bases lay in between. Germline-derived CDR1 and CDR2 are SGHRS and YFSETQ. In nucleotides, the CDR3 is TGCGCCAGCAGGCAGGCGGGCGAGCAGTACTTC. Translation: CASRQAGEQYF.

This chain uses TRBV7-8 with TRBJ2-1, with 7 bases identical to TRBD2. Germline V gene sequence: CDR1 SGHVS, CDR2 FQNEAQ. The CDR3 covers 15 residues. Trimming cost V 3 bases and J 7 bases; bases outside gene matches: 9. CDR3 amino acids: CASSFQLASVNEQFF. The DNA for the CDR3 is TGTGCCAGCAGCTTTCAACTAGCGAGTGTGAATGAGCAGTTCTTC.

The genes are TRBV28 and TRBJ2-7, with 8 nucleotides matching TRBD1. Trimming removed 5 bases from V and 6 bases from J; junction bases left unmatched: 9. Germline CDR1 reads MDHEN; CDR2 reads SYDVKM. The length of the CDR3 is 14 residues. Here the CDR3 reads CASSPGTGSIEQYF. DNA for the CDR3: TGTGCCAGCAGTCCCGGGACAGGCTCCATCGAGCAGTACTTC.

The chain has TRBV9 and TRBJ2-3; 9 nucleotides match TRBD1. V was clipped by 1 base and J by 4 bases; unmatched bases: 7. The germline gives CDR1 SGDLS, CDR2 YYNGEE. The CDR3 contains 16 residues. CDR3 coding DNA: TGTGCCAGCAGCGTAAGACAGGGGGTGGGCGCAGATACGCAGTATTTT. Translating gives CASSVRQGVGADTQYF.

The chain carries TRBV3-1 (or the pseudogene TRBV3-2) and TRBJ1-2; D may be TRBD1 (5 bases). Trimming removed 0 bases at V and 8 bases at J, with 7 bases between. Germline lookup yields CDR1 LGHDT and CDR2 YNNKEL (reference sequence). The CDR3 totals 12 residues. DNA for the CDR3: TGTGCCAGCAGCCAAGATCCAGGGGGCTACACCTTC. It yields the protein CASSQDPGGYTF.

In nucleotides, the CDR3 is TGTGCCAGCAGCCAACTGGCTGATGGTGAGCAGTTCTTC. This sequence encodes CASSQLADGEQFF. The J gene is TRBJ2-1, the V gene TRBV3-1 (or the pseudogene TRBV3-2); D not certain. Trimming cost V 2 bases and J 9 bases, with 11 bases left between them. Germline lookup yields CDR1 LGHDT and CDR2 YNNKEL (reference sequence). The CDR3 loop spans 13 amino acids.

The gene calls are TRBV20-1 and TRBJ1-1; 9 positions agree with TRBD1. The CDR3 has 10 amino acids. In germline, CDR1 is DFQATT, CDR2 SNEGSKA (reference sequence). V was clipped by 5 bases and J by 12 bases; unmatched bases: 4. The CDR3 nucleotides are TGCAGTGCTTGGGACAGGGAAACTTTCTTT. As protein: CSAWDRETFF.

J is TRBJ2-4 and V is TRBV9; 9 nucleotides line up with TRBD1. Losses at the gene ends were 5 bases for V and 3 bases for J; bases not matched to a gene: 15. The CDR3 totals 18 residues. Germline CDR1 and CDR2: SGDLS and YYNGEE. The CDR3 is CASSARPGTGTGKNIQYF. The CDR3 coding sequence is TGTGCCAGCAGTGCCCGGCCCGGGACAGGGACAGGCAAAAACATTCAGTACTTC.

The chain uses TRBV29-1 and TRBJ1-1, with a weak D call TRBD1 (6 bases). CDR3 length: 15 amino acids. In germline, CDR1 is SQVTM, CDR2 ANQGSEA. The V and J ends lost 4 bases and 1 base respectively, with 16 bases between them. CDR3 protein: CSVVSPGTPNTEAFF. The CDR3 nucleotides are TGCAGCGTTGTAAGTCCCGGGACACCGAACACTGAAGCTTTCTTT.